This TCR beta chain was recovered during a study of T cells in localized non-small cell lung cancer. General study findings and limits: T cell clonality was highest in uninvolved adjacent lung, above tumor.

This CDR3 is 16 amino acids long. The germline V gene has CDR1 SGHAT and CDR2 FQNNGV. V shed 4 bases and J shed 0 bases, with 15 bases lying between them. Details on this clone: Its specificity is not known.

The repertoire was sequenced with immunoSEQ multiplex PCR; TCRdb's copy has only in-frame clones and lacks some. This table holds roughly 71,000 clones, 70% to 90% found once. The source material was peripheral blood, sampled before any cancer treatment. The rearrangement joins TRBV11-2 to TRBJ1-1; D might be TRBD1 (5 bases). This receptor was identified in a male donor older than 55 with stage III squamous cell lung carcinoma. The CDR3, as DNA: TGTGCCAGCAGCTCTCCAGTCGCAGGGCTGAACACTGAAGCTTTCTTT. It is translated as CASSSPVAGLNTEAFF.